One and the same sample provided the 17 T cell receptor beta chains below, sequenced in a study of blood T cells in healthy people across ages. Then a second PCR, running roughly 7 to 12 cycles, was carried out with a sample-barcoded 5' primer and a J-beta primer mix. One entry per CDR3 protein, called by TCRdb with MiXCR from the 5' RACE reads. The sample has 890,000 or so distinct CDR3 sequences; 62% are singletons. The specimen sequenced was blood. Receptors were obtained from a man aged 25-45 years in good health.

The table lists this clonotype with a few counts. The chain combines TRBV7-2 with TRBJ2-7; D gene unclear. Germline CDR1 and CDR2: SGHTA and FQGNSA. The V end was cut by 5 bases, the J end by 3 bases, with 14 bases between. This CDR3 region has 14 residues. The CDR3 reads CASSTDGEYYEQYF. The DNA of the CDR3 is TGTGCCAGCAGCACGGACGGAGAATACTACGAGCAGTACTTC.

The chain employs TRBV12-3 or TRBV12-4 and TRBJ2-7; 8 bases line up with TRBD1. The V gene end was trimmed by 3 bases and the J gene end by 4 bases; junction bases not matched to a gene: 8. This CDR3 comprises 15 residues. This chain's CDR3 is CASSFGRGREYEQYF. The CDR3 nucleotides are TGTGCCAGCAGTTTTGGCAGGGGGCGCGAATACGAGCAGTACTTC.

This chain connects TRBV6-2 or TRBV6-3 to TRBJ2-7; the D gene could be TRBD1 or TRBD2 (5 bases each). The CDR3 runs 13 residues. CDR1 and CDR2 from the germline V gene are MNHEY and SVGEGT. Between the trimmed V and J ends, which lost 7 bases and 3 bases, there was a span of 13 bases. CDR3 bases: TGTGCCAGCACCGACGGGACCCGCTACGAGCAGTACTTC. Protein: CASTDGTRYEQYF.

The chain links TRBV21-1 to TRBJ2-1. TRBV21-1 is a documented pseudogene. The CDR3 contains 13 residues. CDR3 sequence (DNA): TGTGCCAGCAGCAAAGACGGAGACAATGAGCAGTTCTTC. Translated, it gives CASSKDGDNEQFF.

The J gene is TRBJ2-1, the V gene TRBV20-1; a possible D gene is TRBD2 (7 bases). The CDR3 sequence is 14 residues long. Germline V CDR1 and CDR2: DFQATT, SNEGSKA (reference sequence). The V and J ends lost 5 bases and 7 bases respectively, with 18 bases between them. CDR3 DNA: TGCAGTGCTGAAGGGGGGGGGCCTAGGAATGAGCAGTTCTTC. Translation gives CSAEGGGPRNEQFF.

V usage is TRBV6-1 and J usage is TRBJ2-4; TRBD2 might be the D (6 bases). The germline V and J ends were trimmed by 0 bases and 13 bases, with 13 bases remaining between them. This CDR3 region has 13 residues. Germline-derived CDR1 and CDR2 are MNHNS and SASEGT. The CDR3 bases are TGTGCCAGCAGTGAAGCAGTAGGAGGGGAGCAGTACTTC. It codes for CASSEAVGGEQYF.

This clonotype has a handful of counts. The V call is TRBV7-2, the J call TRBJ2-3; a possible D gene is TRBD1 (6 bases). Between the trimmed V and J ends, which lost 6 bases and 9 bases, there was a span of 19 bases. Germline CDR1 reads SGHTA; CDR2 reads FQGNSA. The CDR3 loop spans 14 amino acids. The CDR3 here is CASRRERTQGTQYF. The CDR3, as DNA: TGTGCCAGCAGACGTGAAAGGACTCAGGGGACGCAGTATTTT.

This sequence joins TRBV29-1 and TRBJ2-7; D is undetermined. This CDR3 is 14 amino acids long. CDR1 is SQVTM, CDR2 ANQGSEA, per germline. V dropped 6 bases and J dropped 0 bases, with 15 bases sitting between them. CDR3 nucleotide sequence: TGCAGCGTGGCAACGGTCTCAAGCTCCTACGAGCAGTACTTC. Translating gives CSVATVSSSYEQYF.

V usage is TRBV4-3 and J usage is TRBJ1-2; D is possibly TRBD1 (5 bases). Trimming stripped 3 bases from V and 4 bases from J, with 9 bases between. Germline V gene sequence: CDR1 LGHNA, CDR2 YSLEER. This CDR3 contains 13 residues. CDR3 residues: CASSHGGGYGYTF. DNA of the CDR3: TGCGCCAGCAGCCACGGGGGTGGCTATGGCTACACCTTC.

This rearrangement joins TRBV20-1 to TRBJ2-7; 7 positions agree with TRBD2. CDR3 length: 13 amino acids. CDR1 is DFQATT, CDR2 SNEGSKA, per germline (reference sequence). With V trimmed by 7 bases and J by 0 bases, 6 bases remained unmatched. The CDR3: CSVTTSLSYEQYF. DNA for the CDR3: TGCAGTGTCACGACTAGCCTCTCCTACGAGCAGTACTTC.

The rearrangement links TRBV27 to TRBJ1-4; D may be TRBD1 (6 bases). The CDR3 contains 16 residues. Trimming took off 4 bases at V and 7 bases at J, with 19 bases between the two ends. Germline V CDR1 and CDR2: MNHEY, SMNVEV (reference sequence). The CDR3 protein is CASSSPRTDPIEKLFF. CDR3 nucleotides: TGTGCCAGCAGTTCACCGCGGACAGATCCTATTGAAAAACTGTTTTTT. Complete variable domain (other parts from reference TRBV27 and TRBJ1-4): EAQVTQNPRYLITVTGKKLTVTCSQNMNHEYMSWYRQDPGLGLRQIYYSMNVEVTDKGDVPEGYKVSRKEKRNFPLILESPSPNQTSLYFCASSSPRTDPIEKLFFGSGTQLSVL.

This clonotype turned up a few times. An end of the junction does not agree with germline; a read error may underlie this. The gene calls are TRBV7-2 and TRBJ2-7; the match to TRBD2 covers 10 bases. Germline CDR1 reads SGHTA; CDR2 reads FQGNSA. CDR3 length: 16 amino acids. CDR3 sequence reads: CASRFSSGGLVYEQYF. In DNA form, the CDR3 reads TGTGCCAGCCGCTTCTCTAGCGGGGGCCTGGTCTACGAGCAGTACTTC.

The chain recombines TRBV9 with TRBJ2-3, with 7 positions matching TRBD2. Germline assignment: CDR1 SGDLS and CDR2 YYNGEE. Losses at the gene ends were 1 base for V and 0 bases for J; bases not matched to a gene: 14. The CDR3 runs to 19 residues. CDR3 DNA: TGTGCCAGCAGCGTAAGTAGCCACCTCGGGACTACAAGCACAGATACGCAGTATTTT. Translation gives CASSVSSHLGTTSTDTQYF.

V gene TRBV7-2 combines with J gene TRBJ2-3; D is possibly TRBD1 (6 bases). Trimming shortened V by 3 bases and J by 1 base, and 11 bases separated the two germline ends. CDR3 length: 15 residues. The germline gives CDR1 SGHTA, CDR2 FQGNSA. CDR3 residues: CASSFSDRRTDTQYF. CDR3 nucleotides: TGTGCCAGCAGCTTCTCGGACAGACGCACAGATACGCAGTATTTT.

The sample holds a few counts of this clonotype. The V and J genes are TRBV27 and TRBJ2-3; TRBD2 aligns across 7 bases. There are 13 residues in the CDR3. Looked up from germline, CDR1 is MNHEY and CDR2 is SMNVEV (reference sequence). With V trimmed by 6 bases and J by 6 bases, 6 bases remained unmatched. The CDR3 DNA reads TGTGCCAGCAGCCAGAGGGAGGGGGATACGCAGTATTTT. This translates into CASSQREGDTQYF.

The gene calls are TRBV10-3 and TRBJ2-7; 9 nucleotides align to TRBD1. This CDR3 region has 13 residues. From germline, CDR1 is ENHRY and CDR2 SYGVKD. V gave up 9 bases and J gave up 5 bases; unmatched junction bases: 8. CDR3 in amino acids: CAMAGTGFNEQYF. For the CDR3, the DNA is TGTGCCATGGCCGGGACAGGGTTCAACGAGCAGTACTTC.

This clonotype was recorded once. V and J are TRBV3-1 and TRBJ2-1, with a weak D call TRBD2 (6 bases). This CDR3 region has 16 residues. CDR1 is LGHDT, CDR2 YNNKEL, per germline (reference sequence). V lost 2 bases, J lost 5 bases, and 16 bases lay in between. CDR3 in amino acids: CASSQLGGTSHNEQFF. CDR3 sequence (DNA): TGTGCCAGCAGCCAACTTGGGGGGACCAGCCACAATGAGCAGTTCTTC.